This TCR beta chain was captured by sequencing in a study of shared clonotypes between healthy human individuals. Here immunoSEQ multiplex PCR was the method, and the copy in TCRdb shows in-frame clones only, minus some. This table holds 1.5 million to 1.9 million clones, under 99% found once. CDR3 length: 14 residues. Germline-derived CDR1 and CDR2 are MDHEN and SYDVKM. Trimming cost V 4 bases and J 6 bases; bases outside gene matches: 4. Sequencing used naive CD4+ T cells sorted from blood. Subset specified: CD45RA+ positively selected. The rearrangement links TRBV28 to TRBJ2-3; 10 bases fit TRBD1. This sequence was found in a man aged 25 to 40 in good health. The CDR3 spells CASSSGQGLDTQYF. The CDR3 coding sequence is TGTGCCAGCAGTTCGGGACAGGGGTTGGATACGCAGTATTTT. Together with reference TRBV28 and TRBJ2-3, the CDR3 gives the full variable domain: DVKVTQSSRYLVKRTGEKVFLECVQDMDHENMFWYRQDPGLGLRLIYFSYDVKMKEKGDIPEGYSVSREKKERFSLILESASTNQTSMYLCASSSGQGLDTQYFGPGTRLTVL.